The clone carrying this T cell receptor beta chain appeared once. Its antigen is still unknown. The authors distributed each subset's genomic DNA evenly over several immunoSEQ plates. Method: immunoSEQ multiplex PCR; TCRdb's copy keeps in-frame clones and lacks some. The sample has approximately 810,000 clones, almost 95% seen once. In the naive CD8 group, cells lacked CD45RO and were positively selected for CCR7, so terminally differentiated effector memory CD45RA+ cells were left out. There were only Caucasian adults among the donors, and all lived in Nashville, Tennessee. The sample is drawn from a study of shared clonotypes between healthy human individuals. Study-level points and caveats: Around 5% was the fraction of naive CD4 clonotypes found shared across four donors. Investigators expected sequencing depth to affect clonotype sharing among donors.

The source material was naive CD8+ T cells sorted from blood. The sequence was collected from a man younger than 45 in good health.

Written as DNA, the CDR3 is TGTGCCAGCAGTCCCGGCGCCTCGAACACTGAAGCTTTCTTT. Its translation: CASSPGASNTEAFF. The rearrangement links TRBV6-5 to TRBJ1-1; D uncertain. Per the germline V gene, CDR1 is MNHEY and CDR2 is SVGAGI. Trimming left V 5 bases short and J 1 base short, with 11 bases between. The CDR3 contains 14 residues.